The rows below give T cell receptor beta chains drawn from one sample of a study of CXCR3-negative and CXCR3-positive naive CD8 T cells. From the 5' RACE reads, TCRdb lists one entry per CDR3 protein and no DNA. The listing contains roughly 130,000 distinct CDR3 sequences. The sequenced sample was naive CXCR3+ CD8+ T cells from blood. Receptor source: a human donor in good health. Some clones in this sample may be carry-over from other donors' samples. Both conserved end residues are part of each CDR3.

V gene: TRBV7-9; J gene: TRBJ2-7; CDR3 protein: CASSLSSGWEQYF
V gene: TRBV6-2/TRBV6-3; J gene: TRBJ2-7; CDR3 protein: CASSRFGTGNEQYF
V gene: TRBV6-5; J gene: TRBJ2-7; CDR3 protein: CASSYSTGYEKYF
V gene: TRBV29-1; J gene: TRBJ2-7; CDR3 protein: CSVENWSSYEQYF
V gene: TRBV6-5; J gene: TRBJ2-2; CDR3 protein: CASSLILADTGELFF
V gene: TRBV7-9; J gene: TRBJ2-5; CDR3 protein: CASSLTTVQETQYF
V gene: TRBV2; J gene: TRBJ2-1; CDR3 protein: CASSGLAGDNEQFF
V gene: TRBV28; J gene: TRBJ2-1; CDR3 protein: CASSLWGQGGYNEQFF
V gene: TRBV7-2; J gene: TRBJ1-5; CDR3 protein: CASSLTPGSNQPQHF
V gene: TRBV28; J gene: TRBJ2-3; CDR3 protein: CASSLTLRPDTQYF
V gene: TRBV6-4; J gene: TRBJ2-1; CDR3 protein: CASSDGQGSLNEQFF
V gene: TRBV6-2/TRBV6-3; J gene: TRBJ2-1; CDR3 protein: CASSSGLDNNEQFF
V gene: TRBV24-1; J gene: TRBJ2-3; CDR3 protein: CATSAGRGTDTQYF
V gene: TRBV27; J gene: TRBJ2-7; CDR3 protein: CASSWAGVGIYEQYF
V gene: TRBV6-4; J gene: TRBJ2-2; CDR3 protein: CASSVGLNTGELFF
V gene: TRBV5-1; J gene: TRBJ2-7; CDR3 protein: CASSLSWGYEQYF
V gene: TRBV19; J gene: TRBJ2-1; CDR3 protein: CASSIGGDNEQFF
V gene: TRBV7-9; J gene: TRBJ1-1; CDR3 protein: CASSFGREGAAFF
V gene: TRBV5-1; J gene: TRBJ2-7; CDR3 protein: CASSSRDGYEQYF
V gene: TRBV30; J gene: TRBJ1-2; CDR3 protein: CAWSHSEGGYGYTF
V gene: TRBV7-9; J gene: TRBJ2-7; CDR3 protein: CASSSGTGTRWEQYF
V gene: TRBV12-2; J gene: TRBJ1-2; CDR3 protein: CASRQPGQGNYGYTF
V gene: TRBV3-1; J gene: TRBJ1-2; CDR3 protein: CASNPIQDSPYGYTF
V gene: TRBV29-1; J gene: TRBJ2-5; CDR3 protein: CSVDSGGGKETQYF